This note documents a single T cell receptor (beta chain) sequence. Its target is unknown. Since a much larger clone is just one base distant, this may be a read error. The data stem from a study of blood T cells in healthy people across ages. Whole-study findings and limits: Donors of long life had a larger count of naive CD4+ cells and greater diversity than aged donors.

The CDR3 spans 15 residues. The germline V gene has CDR1 LGHNA and CDR2 YNFKEQ. V dropped 0 bases and J dropped 12; count of bases not matched to a gene: 10. Primers used in a second PCR of roughly 6 to 11 cycles were a sample-barcoded 5' primer and a J-beta primer mix. Tagging of each cDNA molecule was performed by a template-switch adaptor with 12 random nucleotides. CDR3-containing paired-end reads numbered at least 2.5 million in each sample. TCRdb independently ran MiXCR on the 5' RACE reads; one entry per CDR3 protein. Here the sample spans over 700,000 distinct CDR3 sequences, about 25% being singletons. This same sample was also taken into another study, of T cells of mothers and their children. That investigation notes: No persistent microchimeric T cell clones were detected at around 97 clones per million clonotypes sensitivity.

Sequenced material: blood. The receptor's source is a boy younger than 18 in good health. The chain is built from TRBV4-2 and TRBJ1-2, with TRBD1 matching 10 bases. The chain's CDR3 is CASSQDRTGGRGHTF. DNA for the CDR3: TGTGCCAGCAGCCAAGATAGGACAGGGGGTAGAGGCCACACCTTC.